The clone carrying this T cell receptor (beta chain) was observed a handful of times. What it binds is not known. Trimming stripped 0 bases from V and 1 base from J, with 10 bases between. The CDR3 totals 15 residues. The germline gives CDR1 DFQATT, CDR2 SNEGSKA (reference sequence). The data originate from a study of identical twins. Study results and caveats: Insertions were reduced in abundant cord blood beta clonotypes but not in memory repertoires.

Template switching added a universal primer site; cDNA carried unique molecular identifiers. TCRdb re-analysed the 5' RACE reads in MiXCR, keeping a single row per CDR3 protein. Among approximately 590,000 distinct CDR3 sequences listed, more than 9% were seen once. The same data also contributed to another study, on yellow fever vaccine responses in identical twins.

The chain employs TRBV20-1 and TRBJ2-1; D unresolved. Input material: PBMCs. The clonotype originates from a woman between 18 and 29 years old in good health. CDR3 sequence (DNA): TGCAGTGCTAGAGATCTTGGCCCTTCCTACAATGAGCAGTTCTTC. It yields the protein CSARDLGPSYNEQFF.